The 17 T cell receptor beta chains given below trace back to one sample, sequenced in a study of neurological immune-mediated disorders. TCRdb reprocessed the 5' RACE reads with MiXCR, giving one entry per CDR3 protein. This sample has 30,000 or so distinct CDR3 sequences, with over 4% found just once. The specimen sequenced was PBMCs. Every receptor here comes from a man between 18 and 35 years old in good health.

This clonotype was detected ten times or more. This sequence joins TRBV6-5 and TRBJ2-3, with D possibly being TRBD1 (5 bases). V shed 7 bases and J shed 5 bases, with 22 bases lying between them. The CDR3 is 16 amino acids. The germline gives CDR1 MNHEY, CDR2 SVGAGI. CDR3 region: CASTTFWDTGGDTQYF. The CDR3 DNA follows: TGTGCCAGCACCACCTTCTGGGATACAGGCGGAGATACGCAGTATTTT.

This clonotype appeared many times. This chain joins TRBV27 and TRBJ1-2; 11 bases align to TRBD1. The CDR3 has 19 amino acids. Germline V gene sequence: CDR1 MNHEY, CDR2 SMNVEV (reference sequence). The V segment lost 5 bases and the J segment 2 bases; nucleotides outside the gene matches: 16. The CDR3 is CASSPGSYLGQGANYGYTF. CDR3 nucleotides: TGTGCCAGCAGTCCAGGTTCCTATTTAGGACAGGGGGCGAACTATGGCTACACCTTC.

This clonotype was counted ten times or more. The V call is TRBV7-3, the J call TRBJ2-2, with D possibly TRBD1 on 6 matching bases. This CDR3 has 14 residues. The V and J ends lost 5 bases and 6 bases respectively, with 13 bases between them. Germline V gene data show CDR1 as SGHTA and CDR2 as FQGTGA. The CDR3 reads CASSKQGPAGELFF. CDR3 sequence (DNA): TGTGCCAGCAGCAAGCAGGGGCCGGCCGGGGAGCTGTTTTTT.

There are many counts of this clonotype. The J gene is TRBJ2-7, the V gene TRBV2; D remains unclear. Trimming cost V 8 bases and J 1 base, with 6 bases left between them. Germline assignment: CDR1 SNHLY and CDR2 FYNNEI. The CDR3 is made up of 11 amino acids. CDR3 amino acids: CASLGSYEQYF. In DNA form, the CDR3 reads TGTGCCAGCCTCGGATCCTACGAGCAGTACTTC.

This clonotype was detected ten times or more. The chain couples TRBV20-1 to TRBJ1-2; TRBD1 agrees at 9 bases. Unmatched junction bases numbered 15, after V lost 3 bases and J lost 7 bases. Germline values: CDR1 DFQATT, CDR2 SNEGSKA (reference sequence). The CDR3 covers 16 residues. CDR3 sequence reads: CSASIEKTGTGSGYTF. CDR3 in DNA: TGCAGTGCTAGTATCGAAAAAACCGGGACAGGGTCTGGCTACACCTTC.

In its sample, this clonotype was seen a few times. V and J are TRBV20-1 and TRBJ2-7, with a possible D match to TRBD1 (6 bases). This CDR3 has 13 residues. The V and J ends lost 6 bases and 6 bases respectively, with 18 bases between them. Looked up from germline, CDR1 is DFQATT and CDR2 is SNEGSKA (reference sequence). This chain's CDR3 is CSALLVGRGEQYF. As DNA, the CDR3 is TGCAGTGCCCTCCTGGTGGGCAGGGGCGAGCAGTACTTC.

This clonotype occurred many times. V and J are TRBV6-1 and TRBJ2-7, with D unclear. Between the trimmed V and J ends, which lost 1 base and 3 bases, there was a span of 7 bases. CDR3 length equals 13 residues. Germline lookup yields CDR1 MNHNS and CDR2 SASEGT. CDR3 loop: CASSEVTLYEQYF. The CDR3 DNA is TGTGCCAGCAGTGAAGTAACGCTCTACGAGCAGTACTTC.

This clonotype was picked up many times. This sequence joins TRBV7-9 and TRBJ2-3; 11 nucleotides align to TRBD2. V shed 1 base and J 1 base; nucleotides not matched to a gene: 10. The CDR3 contains 19 residues. Looked up from germline, CDR1 is SEHNR and CDR2 is FQNEAQ (reference sequence). For the CDR3, the DNA is TGTGCCAGCAGCTTAGGTCTAGCGGGGGGCCCAACCCGCACAGATACGCAGTATTTT. Its protein product is CASSLGLAGGPTRTDTQYF. Full variable domain (missing parts from reference TRBV7-9 and TRBJ2-3): DTGVSQNPRHKITKRGQNVTFRCDPISEHNRLYWYRQTLGQGPEFLTYFQNEAQLEKSRLLSDRFSAERPKGSFSTLEIQRTEQGDSAMYLCASSLGLAGGPTRTDTQYFGPGTRLTVL.

This clonotype showed up many times. The chain carries TRBV20-1 and TRBJ2-7, with 8 bases fitting TRBD1. The CDR3 loop spans 15 amino acids. CDR1 DFQATT and CDR2 SNEGSKA come from the germline V gene (reference sequence). V gave up 6 bases and J gave up 3 bases; unmatched junction bases: 13. CDR3 amino acids: CSATERTGRLYEQYF. The CDR3 coding sequence is TGCAGTGCGACAGAAAGGACAGGGAGGCTCTACGAGCAGTACTTC.

The sample holds many counts of this clonotype. The chain is built from TRBV27 and TRBJ2-2; 7 positions match TRBD1. The CDR3 extends over 17 amino acids. The V gene end was trimmed by 6 bases and the J gene end by 6 bases; junction bases not matched to a gene: 16. Looked up from germline, CDR1 is MNHEY and CDR2 is SMNVEV (reference sequence). CDR3 sequence (DNA): TGTGCCAGCAGCCCACAGGGGCTAATCGAAAGGTCCGGGGAGCTGTTTTTT. Protein: CASSPQGLIERSGELFF.

This clonotype was picked up many times. The chain links TRBV7-8 to TRBJ2-5; tentative D call: TRBD1 (7 bases). The CDR3 is 15 residues long. Trimming removed 10 bases from V and 2 bases from J, with 20 bases in between. CDR1 is SGHVS and CDR2 is FQNEAQ in the germline V gene. CDR3 DNA: TGTGCCACAGGAACAGGGGACTCCCCACAAGAGACCCAGTACTTC. It translates to CATGTGDSPQETQYF.

This clonotype was found many times. The J gene is TRBJ2-3, the V gene TRBV4-2, with 10 bases identical to TRBD2. Germline V gene sequence: CDR1 LGHNA, CDR2 YNFKEQ. V shed 3 bases, J shed 1 base, and the junction held 4 bases outside the gene matches. The CDR3 extends over 16 amino acids. CDR3 loop: CASSQTGTSGTDTQYF. The CDR3 DNA follows: TGTGCCAGCAGCCAGACCGGGACTAGCGGCACAGATACGCAGTATTTT.

In its sample, this clonotype was seen a few times. V is TRBV6-2 or TRBV6-3 and J is TRBJ1-1; tentatively, D is TRBD1 (5 bases). The CDR3 has 14 amino acids. Germline values: CDR1 MNHEY, CDR2 SVGEGT. V was clipped by 7 bases and J by 0 bases, with 12 bases between them. The CDR3 DNA sequence: TGTGCCAGCACAAGGGGAGGTCTGAACACTGAAGCTTTCTTT. Translated, it gives CASTRGGLNTEAFF.

Ten or more counts support this clonotype. CDR3 nucleotides: TGCAGTGCTCTGGACACAGGAGCTAGCGAGACCCAGTACTTC. This codes for CSALDTGASETQYF. The chain has TRBV20-1 and TRBJ2-5; D could derive from TRBD1 or TRBD2 (5 bases each). The V gene lost 5 bases and the J gene lost 5 bases, with 18 bases spanning the gap. From germline, CDR1 is DFQATT and CDR2 SNEGSKA (reference sequence). There are 14 residues in the CDR3.

This clonotype was observed many times. J is TRBJ1-2 and V is TRBV4-1; weak D call: TRBD1 (5 bases). Germline V lookup: CDR1 MGHRA, CDR2 YSYEKL. Trimming shortened V by 1 base and J by 6 bases, and 18 bases separated the two germline ends. This CDR3 has 16 residues. The CDR3 here is CASSQVPAGPGDGYTF. The CDR3 DNA sequence: TGCGCCAGCAGCCAAGTACCAGCAGGGCCGGGGGATGGCTACACCTTC.

This clonotype was seen at least ten times. This chain joins TRBV15 and TRBJ1-6; unclear D gene. The V end was cut by 5 bases, the J end by 9 bases, with 17 bases between. Germline CDR1 is LNHNV and CDR2 is YYDKDF (reference sequence). The CDR3 contains 15 residues. The CDR3 DNA reads TGTGCCACCAGCCTCCCGGGCCTGTCTAGTTCACCCCTCCACTTT. Translation: CATSLPGLSSSPLHF.

This clonotype occurred many times. The rearrangement links TRBV4-2 to TRBJ2-3, with 7 bases matching TRBD2. The CDR3 covers 17 residues. Germline CDR1 and CDR2: LGHNA and YNFKEQ. V was pared by 0 bases and J by 2 bases, with 8 bases of the junction left unmatched. The CDR3 bases are TGTGCCAGCAGCCAAGAGGTGGGCGGGGGAACCACAGATACGCAGTATTTT. Amino acid sequence: CASSQEVGGGTTDTQYF.